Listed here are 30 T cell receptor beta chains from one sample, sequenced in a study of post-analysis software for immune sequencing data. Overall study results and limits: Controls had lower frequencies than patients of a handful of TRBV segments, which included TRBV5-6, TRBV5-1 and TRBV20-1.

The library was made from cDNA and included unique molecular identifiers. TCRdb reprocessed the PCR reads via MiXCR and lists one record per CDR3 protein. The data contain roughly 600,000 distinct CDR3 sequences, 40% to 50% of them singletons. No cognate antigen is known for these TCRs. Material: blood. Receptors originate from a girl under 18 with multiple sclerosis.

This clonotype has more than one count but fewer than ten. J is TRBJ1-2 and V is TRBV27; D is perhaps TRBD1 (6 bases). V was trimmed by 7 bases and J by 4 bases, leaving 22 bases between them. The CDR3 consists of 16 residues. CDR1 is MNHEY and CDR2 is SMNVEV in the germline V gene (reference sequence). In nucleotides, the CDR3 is TGTGCCAGCACCACTTACAGGGTCGGGGAAAGCTATGGCTACACCTTC. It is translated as CASTTYRVGESYGYTF.

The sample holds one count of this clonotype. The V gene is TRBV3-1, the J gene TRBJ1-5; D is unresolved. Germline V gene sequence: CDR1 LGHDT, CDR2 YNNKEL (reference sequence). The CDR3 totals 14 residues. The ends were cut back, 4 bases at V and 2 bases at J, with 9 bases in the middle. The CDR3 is CASSPSGGNQPQHF. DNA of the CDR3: TGTGCCAGCAGCCCAAGTGGGGGCAATCAGCCCCAGCATTTT.

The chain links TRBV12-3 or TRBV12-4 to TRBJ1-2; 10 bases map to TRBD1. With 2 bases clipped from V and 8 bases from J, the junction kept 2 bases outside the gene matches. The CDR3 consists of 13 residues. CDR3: CASSLLTGGGYTF. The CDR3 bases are TGTGCCAGCAGTTTATTGACAGGGGGCGGCTACACCTTC.

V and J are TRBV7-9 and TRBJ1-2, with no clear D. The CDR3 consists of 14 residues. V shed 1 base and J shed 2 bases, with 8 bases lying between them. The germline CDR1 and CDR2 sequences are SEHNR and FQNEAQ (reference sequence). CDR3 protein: CASSLVAENYGYTF. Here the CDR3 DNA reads TGTGCCAGCAGCTTAGTTGCAGAGAACTATGGCTACACCTTC.

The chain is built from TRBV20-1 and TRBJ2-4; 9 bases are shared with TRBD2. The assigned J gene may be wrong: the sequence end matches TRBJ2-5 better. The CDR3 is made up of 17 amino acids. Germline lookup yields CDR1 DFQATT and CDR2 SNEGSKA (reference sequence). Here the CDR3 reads CSARGRGRAGGQETQYF. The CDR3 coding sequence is TGCAGTGCTAGAGGGCGGGGACGAGCGGGGGGACAAGAGACCCAGTACTTC.

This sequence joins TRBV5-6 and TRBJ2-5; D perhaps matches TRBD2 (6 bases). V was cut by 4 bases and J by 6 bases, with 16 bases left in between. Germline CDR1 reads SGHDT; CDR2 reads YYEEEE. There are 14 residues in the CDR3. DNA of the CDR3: TGTGCCAGCAGCCCGTCGGCGGGAAGCCAGACCCAGTACTTC. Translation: CASSPSAGSQTQYF.

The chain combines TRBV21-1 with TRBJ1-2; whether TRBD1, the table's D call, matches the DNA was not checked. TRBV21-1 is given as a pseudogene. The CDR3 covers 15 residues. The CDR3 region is CASSEGLTGLYGYTF. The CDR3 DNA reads TGTGCCAGCAGCGAAGGTTTGACAGGGCTCTATGGCTACACCTTC.

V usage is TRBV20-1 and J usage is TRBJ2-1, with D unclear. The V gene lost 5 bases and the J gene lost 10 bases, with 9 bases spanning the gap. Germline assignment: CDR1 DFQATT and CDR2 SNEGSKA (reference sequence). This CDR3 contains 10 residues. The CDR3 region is CSAGVREQFF. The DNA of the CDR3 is TGCAGTGCTGGAGTTCGGGAGCAGTTCTTC.

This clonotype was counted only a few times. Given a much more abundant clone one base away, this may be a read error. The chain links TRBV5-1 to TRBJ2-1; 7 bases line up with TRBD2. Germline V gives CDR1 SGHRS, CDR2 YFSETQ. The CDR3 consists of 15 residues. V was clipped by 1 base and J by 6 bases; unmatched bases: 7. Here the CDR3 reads CASSLSSSGGNEQFF. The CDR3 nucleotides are TGCGCCAGCAGCTTGTCGTCTAGCGGCGGCAATGAGCAGTTCTTC. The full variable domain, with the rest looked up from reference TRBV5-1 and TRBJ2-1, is KAGVTQTPRYLIKTRGQQVTLSCSPISGHRSVSWYQQTPGQGLQFLFEYFSETQRNKGNFPGRFSGRQFSNSRSEMNVSTLELGDSALYLCASSLSSSGGNEQFFGPGTRLTVL.

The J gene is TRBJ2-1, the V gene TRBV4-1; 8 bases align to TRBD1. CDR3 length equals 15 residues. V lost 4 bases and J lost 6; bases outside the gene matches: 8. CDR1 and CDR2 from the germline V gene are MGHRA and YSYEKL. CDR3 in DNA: TGCGCCAGCAGCCCCTTCCAGGGGGCCGGCAATGAGCAGTTCTTC. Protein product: CASSPFQGAGNEQFF.

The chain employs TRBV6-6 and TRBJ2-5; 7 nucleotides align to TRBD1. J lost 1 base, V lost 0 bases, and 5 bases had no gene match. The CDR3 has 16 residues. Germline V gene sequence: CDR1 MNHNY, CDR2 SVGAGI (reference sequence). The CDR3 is CASSYSLTGVQETQYF. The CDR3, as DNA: TGTGCCAGCAGTTACTCGTTAACAGGGGTCCAAGAGACCCAGTACTTC.

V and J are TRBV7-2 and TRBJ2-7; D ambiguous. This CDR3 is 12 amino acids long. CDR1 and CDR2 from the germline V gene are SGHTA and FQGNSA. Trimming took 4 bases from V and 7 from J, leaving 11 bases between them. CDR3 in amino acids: CASSWNGGEQYF. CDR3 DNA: TGTGCCAGCAGCTGGAACGGTGGGGAGCAGTACTTC.

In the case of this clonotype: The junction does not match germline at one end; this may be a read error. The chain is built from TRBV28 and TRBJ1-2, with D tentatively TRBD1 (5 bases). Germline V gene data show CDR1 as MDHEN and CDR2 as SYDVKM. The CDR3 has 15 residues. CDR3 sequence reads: CAGRATGFRGYGYTF. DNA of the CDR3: TGTGCCGGCAGAGCAACAGGCTTTCGGGGGTATGGCTACACCTTC.

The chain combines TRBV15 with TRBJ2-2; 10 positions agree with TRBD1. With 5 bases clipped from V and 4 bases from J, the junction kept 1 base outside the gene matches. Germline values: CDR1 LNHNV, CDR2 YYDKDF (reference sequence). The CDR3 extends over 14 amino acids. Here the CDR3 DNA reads TGTGCCACCAGCTGGGACAGGGGCACCGGGGAGCTGTTTTTT. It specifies CATSWDRGTGELFF.

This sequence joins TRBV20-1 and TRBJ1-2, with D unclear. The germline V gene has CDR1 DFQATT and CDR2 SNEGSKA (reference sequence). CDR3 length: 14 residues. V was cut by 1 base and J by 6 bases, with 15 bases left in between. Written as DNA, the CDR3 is TGCAGTGCTAGAGCCCTCGACACTAAGGATGGCTACACCTTC. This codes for CSARALDTKDGYTF.

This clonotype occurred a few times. DNA for the CDR3: TGCAGTGCTAGCGACGGGGGGCTAGGTGAAAAACTGTTTTTT. Amino acids: CSASDGGLGEKLFF. V and J are TRBV20-1 and TRBJ1-4, with a possible D match to TRBD1 (6 bases). This CDR3 region has 14 residues. V was trimmed by 3 bases and J by 7 bases, leaving 15 bases between them. In germline, CDR1 is DFQATT, CDR2 SNEGSKA (reference sequence).

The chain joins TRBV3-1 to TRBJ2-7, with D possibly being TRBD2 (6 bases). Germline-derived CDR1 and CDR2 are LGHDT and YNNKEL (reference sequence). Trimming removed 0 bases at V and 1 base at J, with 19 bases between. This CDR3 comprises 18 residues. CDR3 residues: CASSQERSISGRSYEQYF. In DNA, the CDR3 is TGTGCCAGCAGCCAAGAGCGGAGTATAAGCGGGCGTTCCTACGAGCAGTACTTC.

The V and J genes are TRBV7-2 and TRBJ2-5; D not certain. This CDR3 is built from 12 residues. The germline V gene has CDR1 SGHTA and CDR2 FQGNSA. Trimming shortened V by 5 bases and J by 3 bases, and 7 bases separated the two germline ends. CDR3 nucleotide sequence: TGTGCCAGCAGCGATGCTAAAGAGACCCAGTACTTC. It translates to CASSDAKETQYF.

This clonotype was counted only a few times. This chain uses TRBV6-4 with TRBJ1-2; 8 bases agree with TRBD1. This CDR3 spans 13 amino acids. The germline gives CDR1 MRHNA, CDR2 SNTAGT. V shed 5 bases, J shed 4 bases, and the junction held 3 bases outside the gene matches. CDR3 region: CASSHGTGYGYTF. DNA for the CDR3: TGTGCCAGCAGTCACGGGACAGGCTATGGCTACACCTTC.

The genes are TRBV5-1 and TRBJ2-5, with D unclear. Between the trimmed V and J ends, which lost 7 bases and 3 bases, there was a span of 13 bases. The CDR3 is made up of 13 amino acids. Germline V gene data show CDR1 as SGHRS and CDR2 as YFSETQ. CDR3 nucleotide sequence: TGCGCCAGCCACCCACTCTCAAAAGAGACCCAGTACTTC. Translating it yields CASHPLSKETQYF.

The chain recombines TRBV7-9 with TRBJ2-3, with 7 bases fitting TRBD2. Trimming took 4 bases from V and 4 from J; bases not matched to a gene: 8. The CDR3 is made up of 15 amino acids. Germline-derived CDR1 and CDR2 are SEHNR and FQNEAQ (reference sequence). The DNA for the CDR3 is TGTGCCAGCAGCTCACGCGGGGGTTTGGCAGATACGCAGTATTTT. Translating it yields CASSSRGGLADTQYF.

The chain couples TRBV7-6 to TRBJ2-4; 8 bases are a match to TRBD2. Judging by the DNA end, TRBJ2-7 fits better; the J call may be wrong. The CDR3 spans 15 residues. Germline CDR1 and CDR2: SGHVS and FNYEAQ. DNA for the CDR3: TGTGCCAGCAGCTCCCGGACGGGGGGGATTTACGAGCAGTACTTC. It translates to CASSSRTGGIYEQYF.

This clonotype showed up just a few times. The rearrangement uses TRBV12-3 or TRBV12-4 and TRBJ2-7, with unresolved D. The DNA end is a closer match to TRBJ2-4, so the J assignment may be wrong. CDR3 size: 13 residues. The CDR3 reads CASSPLLVGIQYF. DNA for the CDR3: TGTGCCAGCAGTCCCTTATTGGTGGGCATTCAGTACTTC.

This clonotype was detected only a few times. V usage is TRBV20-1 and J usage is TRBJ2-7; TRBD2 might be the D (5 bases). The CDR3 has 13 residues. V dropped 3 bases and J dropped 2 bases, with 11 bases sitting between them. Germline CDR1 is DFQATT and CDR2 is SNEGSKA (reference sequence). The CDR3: CSASRAEAYEQYF. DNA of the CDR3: TGCAGTGCTAGTCGAGCGGAGGCCTACGAGCAGTACTTC.

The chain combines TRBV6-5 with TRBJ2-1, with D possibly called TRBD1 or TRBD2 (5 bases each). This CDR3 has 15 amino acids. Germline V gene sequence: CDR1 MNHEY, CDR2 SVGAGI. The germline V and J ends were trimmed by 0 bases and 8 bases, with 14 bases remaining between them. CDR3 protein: CASSYSPRGRDEQFF. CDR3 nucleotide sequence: TGTGCCAGCAGTTACTCGCCCCGGGGACGCGATGAGCAGTTCTTC.

Here the CDR3 reads CASSLREFEAYEQYF. DNA for the CDR3: TGTGCCAGCAGTTTAAGAGAGTTTGAGGCCTACGAGCAGTACTTC. The chain links TRBV27 to TRBJ2-7; no definite D call. Trimming shortened V by 2 bases and J by 2 bases, and 13 bases separated the two germline ends. The V gene's germline CDR1 is MNHEY and CDR2 SMNVEV (reference sequence). The CDR3 extends over 15 amino acids.

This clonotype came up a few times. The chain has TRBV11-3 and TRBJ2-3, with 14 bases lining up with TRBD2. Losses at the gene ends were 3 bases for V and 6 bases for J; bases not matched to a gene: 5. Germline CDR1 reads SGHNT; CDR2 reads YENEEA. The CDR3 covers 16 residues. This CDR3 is CASSLGLAGAPDTQYF. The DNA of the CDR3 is TGTGCCAGCAGCTTGGGACTAGCGGGAGCCCCGGATACGCAGTATTTT. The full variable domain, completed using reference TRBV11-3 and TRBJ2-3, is EAGVVQSPRYKIIEKKQPVAFWCNPISGHNTLYWYLQNLGQGPELLIRYENEEAVDDSQLPKDRFSAERLKGVDSTLKIQPAELGDSAVYLCASSLGLAGAPDTQYFGPGTRLTVL.

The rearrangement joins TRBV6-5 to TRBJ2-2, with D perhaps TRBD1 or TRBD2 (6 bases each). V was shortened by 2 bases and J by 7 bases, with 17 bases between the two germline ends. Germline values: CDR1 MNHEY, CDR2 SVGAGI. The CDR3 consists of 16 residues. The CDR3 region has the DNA TGTGCCAGCAGTTACCCAGGGGCGGGGCCGGTCGGGGAGCTGTTTTTT. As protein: CASSYPGAGPVGELFF.

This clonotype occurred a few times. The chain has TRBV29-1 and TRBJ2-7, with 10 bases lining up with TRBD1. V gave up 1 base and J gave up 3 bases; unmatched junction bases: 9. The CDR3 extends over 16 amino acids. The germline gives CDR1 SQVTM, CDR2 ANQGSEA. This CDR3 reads CSVEGSGDRGFYEQYF. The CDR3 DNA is TGCAGCGTTGAAGGCTCAGGGGACAGGGGATTCTACGAGCAGTACTTC.

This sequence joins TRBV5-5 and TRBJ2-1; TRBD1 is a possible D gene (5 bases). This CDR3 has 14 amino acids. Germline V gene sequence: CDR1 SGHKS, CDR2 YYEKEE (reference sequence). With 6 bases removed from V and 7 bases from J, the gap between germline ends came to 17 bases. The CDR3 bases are TGTGCCAGCACCTGGGCAGGGAAGAGTAATGAGCAGTTCTTC. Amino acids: CASTWAGKSNEQFF. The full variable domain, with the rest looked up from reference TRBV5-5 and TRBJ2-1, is DAGVTQSPTHLIKTRGQQVTLRCSPISGHKSVSWYQQVLGQGPQFIFQYYEKEERGRGNFPDRFSARQFPNYSSELNVNALLLGDSALYLCASTWAGKSNEQFFGPGTRLTVL.